This TCR beta chain stems from a study of CD8 T cells in ankylosing spondylitis. This clonotype was found many times. TCRdb redid the calling of the 5' RACE reads with MiXCR, one entry per CDR3 protein. The data hold some 71,000 distinct CDR3 sequences, with about 5.2% observed a single time. V lost 3 bases, J lost 0 bases, and 18 bases lay in between. In germline, CDR1 is DFQATT, CDR2 SNEGSKA (reference sequence). The CDR3 has 17 residues. The V and J genes are TRBV20-1 and TRBJ1-5; possibly TRBD1 for D (6 bases). The sequencing input was blood, either unsorted or a sorted T cell fraction (not recorded which). The clonotype was recovered from a male donor with ankylosing spondylitis or in good health (not recorded which). Here the CDR3 DNA reads TGCAGTGCTAGCCTCGAGCCCGGACAGATTAGCAATCAGCCCCAGCATTTT. Amino acid sequence: CSASLEPGQISNQPQHF.